This T cell receptor beta chain appears in the sequencing data of a study of T cell responses to AZD1222 COVID-19 vaccine. Points from the study as a whole: Mapped onto spike, vaccine-associated CD4 TCRs spanned it and were dominant at 160-218 and 743-854. Only a handful of AZD1222 recipients, more than 5 in all, had baseline seropositivity. The donor group comprised mostly white British people and more females; the analysis possibly underestimated clonal diversity.

Regarding this clone: Its antigen is unknown.

The V gene end was trimmed by 0 bases and the J gene end by 10 bases; junction bases not matched to a gene: 1. Germline loops: CDR1 SGHRS, CDR2 YFSETQ. This CDR3 is 14 amino acids long. Some clones are missing from TCRdb's copy, which holds only in-frame ones; the method was immunoSEQ multiplex PCR. This sample has 150,000 to 200,000 clones, with less than 95% found just once. This specimen was peripheral blood, taken on day 0 of AZD1222 vaccination. The rearrangement uses TRBV5-1 and TRBJ1-6, with 10 bases fitting TRBD1. The source is an adult in good health. CDR3: CASSLGDRGSPLHF. The DNA for the CDR3 is TGCGCCAGCAGCTTGGGGGACAGGGGATCACCCCTCCACTTT. The whole variable domain, remainder taken from reference TRBV5-1 and TRBJ1-6, is KAGVTQTPRYLIKTRGQQVTLSCSPISGHRSVSWYQQTPGQGLQFLFEYFSETQRNKGNFPGRFSGRQFSNSRSEMNVSTLELGDSALYLCASSLGDRGSPLHFGNGTRLTVT.